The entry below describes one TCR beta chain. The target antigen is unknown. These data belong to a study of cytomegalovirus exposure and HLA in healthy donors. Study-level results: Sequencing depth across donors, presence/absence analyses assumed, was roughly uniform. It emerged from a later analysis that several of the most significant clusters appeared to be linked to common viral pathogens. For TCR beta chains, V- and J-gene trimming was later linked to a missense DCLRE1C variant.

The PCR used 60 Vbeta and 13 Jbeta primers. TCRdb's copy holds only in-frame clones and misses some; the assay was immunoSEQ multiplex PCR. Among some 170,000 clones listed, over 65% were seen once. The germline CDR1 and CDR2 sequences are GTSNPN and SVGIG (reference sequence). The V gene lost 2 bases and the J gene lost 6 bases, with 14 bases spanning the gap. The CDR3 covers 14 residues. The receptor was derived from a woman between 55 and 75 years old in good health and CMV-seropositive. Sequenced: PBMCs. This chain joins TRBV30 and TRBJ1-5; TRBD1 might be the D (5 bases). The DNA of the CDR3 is TGTGCCTGGAGTCCAGGGTCGAGAGGTCAGCCCCAGCATTTT. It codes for CAWSPGSRGQPQHF.